The subject of this entry is one TCR beta chain. Its antigen is as yet unknown. The data stem from a study of T-cell memory formation after mild COVID-19. Looking at the study overall: Most TCR clusters belonged to a single donor. Study results and limitations: Several responding clones turned up in pre-infection memory, indicating that cross-reactive memory may have taken part. Nothing showed for sure that second-wave clones peaking on day 37 were SARS-CoV-2 specific. The main location of contracting CD4+ clones was CM and EM, and that of contracting CD8+ clones was EMRA.

The CDR3 loop spans 11 amino acids. Trimming cost V 4 bases and J 1 base, with 4 bases left between them. Germline CDR1 SQVTM, CDR2 ANQGSEA. A single record per CDR3 protein comes from TCRdb applying MiXCR to the 5' RACE reads. The sample lists 55,000 to 70,000 distinct CDR3 sequences; about 30% were seen once. The sequencing input was PBMCs or a T cell subset sorted from them (not recorded which). The sequence was obtained from a young man who had mild COVID-19 (a few samples of this study predate the infection). Cell type and time point are not known. V and J are TRBV29-1 and TRBJ1-1; D is unclear. CDR3 residues: CSVVTNTEAFF. The CDR3 nucleotides read TGCAGCGTTGTGACGAACACTGAAGCTTTCTTT.